These 14 T cell receptor beta chains were all obtained from the same sample, sequenced in a study of blood T cell repertoires in COVID-19. Profiled with immunoSEQ multiplex PCR; TCRdb holds only in-frame clones, not every one. The table records about 170,000 clones, less than 85% of them present only once. The specimen was peripheral blood. These receptors came from a woman of 80 years or more with active or convalescent COVID-19.

V and J are TRBV5-1 and TRBJ2-1; perhaps TRBD2 as D (7 bases). Per germline, CDR1 SGHRS and CDR2 YFSETQ. The V end was cut by 0 bases, the J end by 2 bases, with 15 bases between. The CDR3 totals 17 residues. The CDR3 DNA reads as TGCGCCAGCAGCTTGGGGGGGGCGGGAGTCACCTACAATGAGCAGTTCTTC. This gives the protein CASSLGGAGVTYNEQFF.

This clone was counted between two and nine times. V usage is TRBV7-3 and J usage is TRBJ2-2; TRBD1 might be the D (5 bases). The V end lost 5 bases, the J end lost 1 base, and 14 bases lay between the germline ends. The germline gives CDR1 SGHTA, CDR2 FQGTGA. CDR3 length equals 16 residues. The CDR3 is CASSPLGRRNTGELFF. CDR3 nucleotide sequence: TGTGCCAGCAGCCCCCTGGGGCGGAGGAACACCGGGGAGCTGTTTTTT.

This clone was seen a single time. This sequence joins TRBV19 and TRBJ2-1, with 9 bases identical to TRBD2. This CDR3 has 15 amino acids. V trimming: 4 bases; J trimming: 8 bases; junction bases outside the gene matches: 9. Germline V gene sequence: CDR1 LNHDA, CDR2 SQIVND (reference sequence). As DNA, the CDR3 is TGTGCCAGTAGTAGTGGTGGGACTAGCATGCATGAGCAGTTCTTC. It codes for CASSSGGTSMHEQFF.

V is TRBV12-3 or TRBV12-4 and J is TRBJ2-7, with D hard to call. The CDR3 contains 13 residues. The V gene lost 2 bases and the J gene lost 1 base, with 6 bases spanning the gap. The CDR3 DNA is TGTGCCAGCAGTTTACAGGTGTCCTACGAGCAGTACTTC. As protein: CASSLQVSYEQYF.

The V call is TRBV6-5, the J call TRBJ2-7, with D perhaps TRBD1 (6 bases). V shed 8 bases and J shed 5 bases, with 22 bases lying between them. The CDR3 runs to 15 residues. Germline values: CDR1 MNHEY, CDR2 SVGAGI. CDR3 region: CASSRGFYQINEQYF. In DNA, the CDR3 is TGTGCCAGCTCCAGGGGCTTTTACCAAATCAACGAGCAGTACTTC.

The chain links TRBV6-5 to TRBJ1-3; TRBD1 is a possible D gene (6 bases). V was clipped by 9 bases and J by 0 bases, with 12 bases between them. Germline CDR1 and CDR2: MNHEY and SVGAGI. The CDR3 loop spans 14 amino acids. The chain's CDR3 is CASNRDHSGNTIYF. The CDR3 bases are TGTGCCAGTAACAGGGACCACTCTGGAAACACCATATATTTT.

The chain combines TRBV9 with TRBJ1-1, with D perhaps matching TRBD1 (5 bases). CDR1 is SGDLS, CDR2 YYNGEE, per germline. The CDR3 is 14 amino acids. Trimming took 6 bases from V and 0 from J, leaving 12 bases between them. CDR3 in DNA: TGTGCCAGCACCACGACAGACATGAACACTGAAGCTTTCTTT. The encoded protein is CASTTTDMNTEAFF.

This rearrangement joins TRBV9 to TRBJ1-4; D call uncertain. The V and J ends lost 0 bases and 8 bases respectively, with 14 bases between them. The length of the CDR3 is 15 residues. The germline V gene has CDR1 SGDLS and CDR2 YYNGEE. The CDR3 coding sequence is TGTGCCAGCAGCGTAGAGGTGACCCGGGGAGAAAAACTGTTTTTT. It is translated as CASSVEVTRGEKLFF.

The rearrangement links TRBV9 to TRBJ2-2; 13 bases match TRBD2. The CDR3 loop spans 17 amino acids. Germline V CDR1 and CDR2: SGDLS, YYNGEE. Unmatched junction bases numbered 10, after V lost 5 bases and J lost 6 bases. CDR3 in DNA: TGTGCCAGCAGACCCGGACTAGCGGGAGATCAATCCGGGGAGCTGTTTTTT. Amino acid sequence: CASRPGLAGDQSGELFF. The full variable domain, completed using reference TRBV9 and TRBJ2-2, is DSGVTQTPKHLITATGQRVTLRCSPRSGDLSVYWYQQSLDQGLQFLIQYYNGEERAKGNILERFSAQQFPDLHSELNLSSLELGDSALYFCASRPGLAGDQSGELFFGEGSRLTVL.

CDR3 DNA sequence: TGTGCCAGCTCGTACACTGAAGCTTTCTTT. This translates into CASSYTEAFF. The V and J genes are TRBV2 and TRBJ1-1; D is ambiguous. V dropped 8 bases and J dropped 3 bases, with 4 bases sitting between them. Germline assignment: CDR1 SNHLY and CDR2 FYNNEI. The CDR3 covers 10 residues.

The rearrangement links TRBV6-5 to TRBJ2-1; 11 bases map to TRBD2. The CDR3 is 14 residues long. V shed 6 bases and J 8 bases; nucleotides not matched to a gene: 6. CDR1 and CDR2 (germline): MNHEY, SVGAGI. The CDR3 sequence: CASRLAGAWDEQFF. In DNA, the CDR3 is TGTGCCAGCAGACTAGCGGGGGCCTGGGATGAGCAGTTCTTC.

The chain recombines TRBV5-8 with TRBJ1-1; no firm D call. This CDR3 region has 16 residues. V lost 5 bases and J lost 0, with 17 bases in between. Germline V gene data show CDR1 as SGHTS and CDR2 as YDEGEE. The CDR3 region is CASSRRRHPVNTEAFF. The CDR3 DNA reads as TGTGCCAGCAGTCGCCGCCGACATCCGGTGAACACTGAAGCTTTCTTT.

The rearrangement joins TRBV19 to TRBJ2-3; 7 nucleotides match TRBD1. Per the germline V gene, CDR1 is LNHDA and CDR2 is SQIVND (reference sequence). The CDR3 extends over 15 amino acids. The V and J ends lost 4 bases and 7 bases, in that order; junction bases with no gene match: 11. CDR3 sequence: CASSREGTVSNTQYF. The CDR3 nucleotides are TGTGCCAGTAGTAGAGAGGGGACAGTCTCTAATACGCAGTATTTT.

J is TRBJ2-2 and V is TRBV24-1; 8 positions agree with TRBD1. J was trimmed by 4 bases and V by 2 bases; bases with no gene match: 5. The CDR3 sequence is 16 residues long. CDR1 and CDR2 (germline): KGHDR, SFDVKD. CDR3 DNA sequence: TGTGCCACCAGTGATTCCGGGACAGGTATCACCGGGGAGCTGTTTTTT. This codes for CATSDSGTGITGELFF.